One and the same sample provided the 30 T cell receptor beta chains below, sequenced in a study of blood T cell repertoires in COVID-19. Measured with immunoSEQ multiplex PCR; TCRdb has only the in-frame clones, and not every one. The sample gives about 70,000 clones, approximately 80% of which show up once; roughly 4.8% is in the top ten. The sequenced material came from peripheral blood. These receptors were obtained from an elderly woman with active or convalescent COVID-19.

The V gene is TRBV5-1, the J gene TRBJ2-3, with 9 nucleotides matching TRBD1. Per the germline V gene, CDR1 is SGHRS and CDR2 is YFSETQ. The CDR3 covers 16 residues. The V and J ends lost 4 bases and 2 bases, in that order; junction bases with no gene match: 8. CDR3 protein: CASSRRTGDNTDTQYF. CDR3 nucleotides: TGCGCCAGCAGCAGGCGGACAGGGGATAACACAGATACGCAGTATTTT.

This clone was detected once. This chain connects TRBV6-5 to TRBJ1-6; tentatively, D is TRBD1 (6 bases). The ends were cut back, 0 bases at V and 7 bases at J, with 10 bases in the middle. The CDR3 has 15 residues. Germline CDR1 MNHEY, CDR2 SVGAGI. The CDR3 region is CASSYSGGLNSPLHF. The DNA for the CDR3 is TGTGCCAGCAGTTACTCCGGGGGGCTAAATTCACCCCTCCACTTT.

In DNA, the CDR3 is TGTGCCACCAGTGAACCAACAGGGACTAGCTACAATGAGCAGTTCTTC. Translation gives CATSEPTGTSYNEQFF. The rearrangement uses TRBV24-1 and TRBJ2-1; 8 nucleotides align to TRBD2. The CDR3 length is 16 residues. V shed 4 bases, J shed 3 bases, and the junction held 7 bases outside the gene matches. Germline V gene lookup returns CDR1 KGHDR and CDR2 SFDVKD.

The chain couples TRBV6-2 or TRBV6-3 to TRBJ1-6; 8 bases agree with TRBD1. The CDR3 extends over 14 amino acids. The V gene end was trimmed by 6 bases and the J gene end by 7 bases; junction bases not matched to a gene: 5. In germline, CDR1 is MNHEY, CDR2 SVGEGT. The CDR3 sequence is CASSEGQGNSPLHF. The DNA of the CDR3 is TGTGCCAGCAGCGAAGGACAGGGAAATTCACCCCTCCACTTT.

The CDR3 here is CASSQVKAGDYSNEQFF. CDR3 DNA sequence: TGCGCCAGCAGCCAAGTTAAGGCGGGAGACTACTCCAATGAGCAGTTCTTC. The chain has TRBV4-3 and TRBJ2-1; TRBD2 aligns across 7 bases. The J segment lost 6 bases and the V segment lost 1 base, leaving 12 bases of the junction unmatched. Germline V lookup: CDR1 LGHNA, CDR2 YSLEER. This CDR3 has 17 amino acids.

The rearrangement uses TRBV6-5 and TRBJ1-2; no clear D. In germline, CDR1 is MNHEY, CDR2 SVGAGI. V shed 5 bases and J shed 7 bases, with 17 bases lying between them. This CDR3 spans 14 amino acids. CDR3 residues: CASSPEGQIGGYTF. In DNA, the CDR3 is TGTGCCAGCAGTCCCGAGGGCCAGATAGGTGGCTACACCTTC.

The chain uses TRBV4-1 and TRBJ1-5; D is ambiguous. The CDR3 is made up of 13 amino acids. CDR1 is MGHRA, CDR2 YSYEKL, per germline. The germline V and J ends were trimmed by 4 bases and 4 bases, with 8 bases remaining between them. CDR3 in amino acids: CASSLVLNQPQHF. The CDR3, as DNA: TGCGCCAGCAGCCTAGTCCTTAATCAGCCCCAGCATTTT.

This clone was picked up one time. The V gene is TRBV5-1, the J gene TRBJ2-1; 12 bases agree with TRBD2. Trimming took 5 bases from V and 4 from J; bases not matched to a gene: 10. CDR1 is SGHRS and CDR2 is YFSETQ in the germline V gene. This CDR3 comprises 17 residues. In DNA, the CDR3 is TGCGCCAGCAGTGCGCGACTAGCGGGAGTGAAGTACAATGAGCAGTTCTTC. Its protein is CASSARLAGVKYNEQFF.

The chain employs TRBV6-2 or TRBV6-3 and TRBJ1-1; 7 bases fit TRBD1. The junction had 5 bases not matched to a gene; V was cut back by 3 bases and J by 4 bases. This CDR3 comprises 14 residues. The germline V gene has CDR1 MNHEY and CDR2 SVGEGT. The CDR3 spells CASSYKGGITEAFF. DNA of the CDR3: TGTGCCAGCAGTTATAAAGGGGGCATCACTGAAGCTTTCTTT.

The chain links TRBV3-1 (or the pseudogene TRBV3-2) to TRBJ2-5, with D tentatively TRBD1 (6 bases). The CDR3 totals 14 residues. Trimming shortened V by 4 bases and J by 5 bases, and 14 bases separated the two germline ends. The germline gives CDR1 LGHDT, CDR2 YNNKEL (reference sequence). CDR3 loop: CASSPALQGETQYF. DNA of the CDR3: TGTGCCAGCAGCCCGGCCCTGCAGGGGGAGACCCAGTACTTC.

The chain links TRBV5-1 to TRBJ1-6; D perhaps matches TRBD1 (6 bases). Per germline, CDR1 SGHRS and CDR2 YFSETQ. The CDR3 consists of 14 residues. V lost 0 bases, J lost 7 bases, and 8 bases lay in between. The CDR3 DNA sequence: TGCGCCAGCAGCTTGGACAGGGTAAATTCACCCCTCCACTTT. Translation gives CASSLDRVNSPLHF.

In its sample, this clone was seen a few times. The rearrangement uses TRBV6-2 or TRBV6-3 and TRBJ1-5, with 11 bases aligning to TRBD1. CDR3 length: 18 amino acids. The V gene end was trimmed by 2 bases and the J gene end by 2 bases; junction bases not matched to a gene: 8. Germline loops: CDR1 MNHEY, CDR2 SVGEGT. The CDR3 nucleotides are TGTGCCAGCAGTTACCGGGACAGGGGGGGAATAGGCAATCAGCCCCAGCATTTT. Its protein is CASSYRDRGGIGNQPQHF.

The chain combines TRBV11-3 with TRBJ2-1; 7 nucleotides line up with TRBD1. Germline V gives CDR1 SGHNT, CDR2 YENEEA. This CDR3 is built from 16 residues. V lost 1 base to trimming and J lost 14 bases; unmatched junction nucleotides: 17. The CDR3 is CASSLGFGQDRGLKFF. DNA for the CDR3: TGTGCCAGCAGCTTAGGTTTTGGACAGGACCGGGGTCTGAAGTTCTTC. The whole variable domain, filled in from reference TRBV11-3 and TRBJ2-1, reads EAGVVQSPRYKIIEKKQPVAFWCNPISGHNTLYWYLQNLGQGPELLIRYENEEAVDDSQLPKDRFSAERLKGVDSTLKIQPAELGDSAVYLCASSLGFGQDRGLKFFGPGTRLTVL.

The chain carries TRBV11-2 and TRBJ1-4; tentative D call: TRBD1 (5 bases). The CDR3 runs to 19 residues. V was trimmed by 0 bases and J by 2 bases, leaving 19 bases between them. Germline CDR1 is SGHAT and CDR2 is FQNNGV. In DNA form, the CDR3 reads TGTGCCAGCAGCTTAGATCACCCTCTAGGGGCGAGGACTAATGAAAAACTGTTTTTT. Encoded protein: CASSLDHPLGARTNEKLFF.

The V call is TRBV3-1 (or the pseudogene TRBV3-2), the J call TRBJ2-1, with TRBD2 matching 12 bases. CDR3 length: 17 amino acids. Trimming took 4 bases from V and 0 from J; bases not matched to a gene: 4. Germline values: CDR1 LGHDT, CDR2 YNNKEL (reference sequence). The DNA of the CDR3 is TGTGCCAGCAGCCGTCTGACTAGCGGGAGCTCCTACAATGAGCAGTTCTTC. It yields the protein CASSRLTSGSSYNEQFF.

The chain employs TRBV7-9 and TRBJ1-2, with D hard to call. Germline CDR1 is SEHNR and CDR2 is FQNEAQ (reference sequence). Trimming took off 0 bases at V and 6 bases at J, with 11 bases between the two ends. The CDR3 is 14 residues long. CDR3 sequence reads: CASSLAGEGHGYTF. The CDR3 bases are TGTGCCAGCAGCTTAGCGGGCGAGGGCCATGGCTACACCTTC.

In this sample, this clone turned up a few times. The V call is TRBV5-1, the J call TRBJ2-1; 11 nucleotides line up with TRBD2. Trimming took 1 base from V and 5 from J; bases not matched to a gene: 5. Germline loops: CDR1 SGHRS, CDR2 YFSETQ. The CDR3 runs 16 residues. CDR3 bases: TGCGCCAGCAGCTTGACTAGCGGGGGACTCAACAATGAGCAGTTCTTC. This gives the protein CASSLTSGGLNNEQFF.

The chain combines TRBV30 with TRBJ2-5, with D tentatively TRBD1 (5 bases). V was cut by 0 bases and J by 0 bases, with 14 bases left in between. CDR1 is GTSNPN and CDR2 is SVGIG in the germline V gene (reference sequence). The CDR3 length is 16 residues. CDR3 sequence reads: CAWSVFRERYQETQYF. In nucleotides, the CDR3 is TGTGCCTGGAGTGTGTTCAGGGAACGTTACCAAGAGACCCAGTACTTC. The variable domain in full, with the rest retrieved from reference TRBV30 and TRBJ2-5, is SQTIHQWPATLVQPVGSPLSLECTVEGTSNPNLYWYRQAAGRGLQLLFYSVGIGQISSEVPQNLSASRPQDRQFILSSKKLLLSDSGFYLCAWSVFRERYQETQYFGPGTRLLVL.

The chain joins TRBV14 to TRBJ1-6; the D is unclear. The germline CDR1 and CDR2 sequences are SGHDN and FVKESK. The CDR3 loop spans 15 amino acids. The V end lost 4 bases, the J end lost 9 bases, and 16 bases lay between the germline ends. The CDR3 DNA follows: TGTGCCAGCAGCCCTAGATCGGGAGGGAGTTCACCCCTCCACTTT. The encoded protein is CASSPRSGGSSPLHF.

This clone was counted a single time. The V gene is TRBV30, the J gene TRBJ2-6; D gene uncertain. Germline-derived CDR1 and CDR2 are GTSNPN and SVGIG (reference sequence). CDR3 length: 12 amino acids. V lost 6 bases to trimming and J lost 0 bases, with 3 bases between them. CDR3 nucleotide sequence: TGTGCCTGCAGCTCTGGGGCCAACGTCCTGACTTTC. Amino acid sequence: CACSSGANVLTF.

V gene TRBV5-6 combines with J gene TRBJ2-3; 9 bases fit TRBD1. V gave up 0 bases and J gave up 6 bases; unmatched junction bases: 14. The V gene's germline CDR1 is SGHDT and CDR2 YYEEEE. The CDR3 spans 18 residues. CDR3: CASSLVASGQGTGDTQYF. The CDR3 coding sequence is TGTGCCAGCAGCTTGGTGGCCTCGGGACAGGGCACAGGTGATACGCAGTATTTT.

V is TRBV12-5 and J is TRBJ2-1; 13 bases match TRBD2. This CDR3 region has 16 residues. V shed 6 bases, J shed 8 bases, and the junction held 10 bases outside the gene matches. Germline CDR1 is LGHNT and CDR2 is FRNRAP. As DNA, the CDR3 is TGTGCTAGTGGGACGGGACTAGCGGGACTATGGGATGAGCAGTTCTTC. Translated: CASGTGLAGLWDEQFF.

CDR3 sequence: CAWSNRGPETQYF. CDR3 in DNA: TGTGCCTGGAGTAACAGGGGGCCAGAGACCCAGTACTTC. The V gene is TRBV30, the J gene TRBJ2-5; 9 bases fit TRBD1. This CDR3 comprises 13 residues. Trimming cost V 2 bases and J 4 bases; bases outside gene matches: 2. Germline V CDR1 and CDR2: GTSNPN, SVGIG (reference sequence).

J is TRBJ1-2 and V is TRBV28; TRBD1 might be the D (6 bases). Germline V gives CDR1 MDHEN, CDR2 SYDVKM. The CDR3 is 15 amino acids. V gave up 6 bases and J gave up 2 bases, with 16 bases separating them. CDR3 bases: TGTGCCAGCAGAGTAAGCCTCACAGGGAACTATGGCTACACCTTC. It codes for CASRVSLTGNYGYTF.

The chain couples TRBV25-1 to TRBJ1-2, with D maybe TRBD1 (6 bases). In germline, CDR1 is MGHDK, CDR2 SYGVNS. V shed 4 bases and J shed 8 bases, with 14 bases lying between them. This CDR3 has 13 amino acids. This chain's CDR3 is CASSGFTGSGYTF. The CDR3 bases are TGTGCCAGCAGTGGGTTTACAGGGTCGGGCTACACCTTC.

This clone occurred once. J is TRBJ2-2 and V is TRBV10-2; D is unclear. V lost 1 base to trimming and J lost 7 bases, with 10 bases between them. CDR3 length: 14 amino acids. Per germline, CDR1 WSHSY and CDR2 SAAADI. The CDR3 protein is CASSEYPIDGELFF. CDR3 nucleotide sequence: TGCGCCAGCAGTGAGTACCCAATAGACGGGGAGCTGTTTTTT.

V usage is TRBV5-4 and J usage is TRBJ2-1; a possible D gene is TRBD2 (7 bases). The V end lost 3 bases, the J end lost 8 bases, and 18 bases lay between the germline ends. CDR3 length: 15 residues. CDR1 and CDR2 (germline): SGHNT, YYREEE (reference sequence). CDR3 sequence: CASSYLGGGRDEQFF. Here the CDR3 DNA reads TGTGCCAGCAGCTACCTGGGAGGGGGGAGAGATGAGCAGTTCTTC.

The chain joins TRBV5-6 to TRBJ1-1; maybe TRBD1 (5 bases). Germline lookup yields CDR1 SGHDT and CDR2 YYEEEE. This CDR3 has 16 amino acids. V lost 4 bases to trimming and J lost 1 base, with 17 bases between them. The CDR3 region has the DNA TGTGCCAGCAGCAGACCCCCCGCAGGGCAGAACACTGAAGCTTTCTTT. As protein: CASSRPPAGQNTEAFF.

The V call is TRBV5-6, the J call TRBJ2-7; D perhaps matches TRBD2 (7 bases). With 2 bases removed from V and 6 bases from J, the gap between germline ends came to 15 bases. The CDR3 contains 14 residues. Germline V gene lookup returns CDR1 SGHDT and CDR2 YYEEEE. CDR3 in DNA: TGTGCCAGCAGCTTTGGGGGCGGGAGTCGCGAGCAGTACTTC. This encodes CASSFGGGSREQYF.

The gene calls are TRBV30 and TRBJ1-6; no firm D call. V dropped 0 bases and J dropped 4 bases, with 13 bases sitting between them. CDR1 is GTSNPN and CDR2 is SVGIG in the germline V gene (reference sequence). The CDR3 loop spans 16 amino acids. In DNA form, the CDR3 reads TGTGCCTGGAGTGTAAGTCACAAAAAATATAATTCACCCCTCCACTTT. Translation: CAWSVSHKKYNSPLHF.